The 19 T cell receptor beta chains in this list originate from one sample, sequenced in a study of graft-versus-host responses after intestinal transplantation. These receptors' targets are unknown. Profiling relied on immunoSEQ multiplex PCR, and the TCRdb table lists in-frame clones only, not all of them. Seen here are 95,000 to 150,000 clones, roughly 95% observed once, and the top ten hold roughly 3.5%. The sequencing used unstimulated CD8+ T cells sorted from spleen or lymph node cells, collected before intestinal transplant. The source of these receptors is a human donor who received an intestinal transplant.

The chain recombines TRBV5-6 with TRBJ1-5, with 8 bases lining up with TRBD1. The CDR3 covers 15 residues. Germline values: CDR1 SGHDT, CDR2 YYEEEE. V lost 3 bases to trimming and J lost 10 bases; unmatched junction nucleotides: 12. The CDR3, as DNA: TGTGCCAGCAGCTACGGATCAGGGGGCATCCTTCCCCAGCATTTT. Its translation: CASSYGSGGILPQHF.

V gene TRBV5-6 combines with J gene TRBJ1-1, with a possible D match to TRBD1 (5 bases). The CDR3 is 14 residues long. Deletions cut 0 bases from V and 5 bases from J, with 11 bases between. Germline assignment: CDR1 SGHDT and CDR2 YYEEEE. CDR3 coding DNA: TGTGCCAGCAGCTTGGTTCAGGGTACGACTGAAGCTTTCTTT. This encodes CASSLVQGTTEAFF.

The V and J genes are TRBV10-3 and TRBJ2-7, with 7 nucleotides matching TRBD2. Unmatched junction bases numbered 8, after V lost 8 bases and J lost 4 bases. The CDR3 is made up of 13 amino acids. Germline-derived CDR1 and CDR2 are ENHRY and SYGVKD. The CDR3 here is CAIREVDDYEQYF. The CDR3 region has the DNA TGTGCCATCCGGGAGGTGGATGATTACGAGCAGTACTTC.

V usage is TRBV6-1 and J usage is TRBJ2-7; possibly TRBD1 for D (6 bases). This CDR3 comprises 13 residues. Germline V gene data show CDR1 as MNHNS and CDR2 as SASEGT. V lost 5 bases, J lost 3 bases, and 11 bases lay in between. For the CDR3, the DNA is TGTGCCAGCAGTTATGGACAGTTCTACGAGCAGTACTTC. Protein: CASSYGQFYEQYF.

This chain links TRBV5-6 with TRBJ2-2; 8 bases are shared with TRBD2. From germline, CDR1 is SGHDT and CDR2 YYEEEE. V lost 4 bases, J lost 5 bases, and 13 bases stayed unmatched. There are 17 residues in the CDR3. CDR3 region: CASSQTEREWETGELFF. CDR3 DNA sequence: TGTGCCAGCAGCCAAACCGAGCGGGAGTGGGAAACCGGGGAGCTGTTTTTT.

This chain connects TRBV14 to TRBJ2-7; either TRBD1 or TRBD2 may supply D (7 bases each). V was cut by 0 bases and J by 6 bases, with 18 bases left in between. The CDR3 is 16 residues long. Germline lookup yields CDR1 SGHDN and CDR2 FVKESK. CDR3 residues: CASSQDWGGRGGEQYF. CDR3 nucleotides: TGTGCCAGCAGCCAAGATTGGGGCGGCAGGGGGGGCGAGCAGTACTTC.

The chain employs TRBV4-1 and TRBJ1-1, with 12 bases fitting TRBD1. Losses at the gene ends were 1 base for V and 5 bases for J; bases not matched to a gene: 11. The CDR3 consists of 18 residues. Germline CDR1 and CDR2: MGHRA and YSYEKL. The CDR3 here is CASSQGFRDRGRRTEAFF. The CDR3 nucleotides are TGCGCCAGCAGCCAAGGGTTCCGGGACAGGGGGCGCAGGACTGAAGCTTTCTTT.

The chain carries TRBV20-1 and TRBJ2-5, with D uncertain. In germline, CDR1 is DFQATT, CDR2 SNEGSKA (reference sequence). V was clipped by 6 bases and J by 7 bases, with 9 bases between them. This CDR3 region has 10 residues. CDR3 residues: CSATRGTQYF. CDR3 nucleotides: TGCAGTGCGACGCGAGGGACCCAGTACTTC.

The chain combines TRBV4-3 with TRBJ1-2; 7 positions agree with TRBD1. Germline V gene lookup returns CDR1 LGHNA and CDR2 YSLEER. This CDR3 is built from 17 residues. V gave up 1 base and J gave up 2 bases; unmatched junction bases: 10. For the CDR3, the DNA is TGCGCCAGCAGCCAAGCCACCGACAGGGAGAAGAACTATGGCTACACCTTC. This translates into CASSQATDREKNYGYTF.

The chain joins TRBV28 to TRBJ2-7, with D tentatively TRBD2 (5 bases). This CDR3 is built from 17 residues. Trimming left V 4 bases short and J 1 base short, with 20 bases between. Germline V gene lookup returns CDR1 MDHEN and CDR2 SYDVKM. CDR3 amino acids: CASSSLVGDSYSYEQYF. In DNA form, the CDR3 reads TGTGCCAGCAGTTCACTGGTGGGAGACTCCTATTCCTACGAGCAGTACTTC. The whole variable domain, filled in from reference TRBV28 and TRBJ2-7, reads DVKVTQSSRYLVKRTGEKVFLECVQDMDHENMFWYRQDPGLGLRLIYFSYDVKMKEKGDIPEGYSVSREKKERFSLILESASTNQTSMYLCASSSLVGDSYSYEQYFGPGTRLTVT.

This chain joins TRBV4-3 and TRBJ2-1; possible D gene TRBD1, 5 bases. The germline V gene encodes CDR1 LGHNA and CDR2 YSLEER. The length of the CDR3 is 15 residues. Trimming stripped 3 bases from V and 0 bases from J, with 9 bases between. Here the CDR3 reads CASSQSDSSYNEQFF. The DNA for the CDR3 is TGCGCCAGCAGCCAGAGCGACAGCTCCTACAATGAGCAGTTCTTC.

CDR3 loop: CASALAGGHTGELFF. The CDR3 DNA reads TGTGCCAGCGCTCTAGCGGGAGGGCACACCGGGGAGCTGTTTTTT. The chain recombines TRBV28 with TRBJ2-2; 12 bases match TRBD2. Germline-derived CDR1 and CDR2 are MDHEN and SYDVKM. The CDR3 covers 15 residues. The junction had 4 bases not matched to a gene; V was cut back by 8 bases and J by 3 bases. Together with reference TRBV28 and TRBJ2-2, the CDR3 gives the full variable domain: DVKVTQSSRYLVKRTGEKVFLECVQDMDHENMFWYRQDPGLGLRLIYFSYDVKMKEKGDIPEGYSVSREKKERFSLILESASTNQTSMYLCASALAGGHTGELFFGEGSRLTVL.

This chain links TRBV5-4 with TRBJ2-1; 10 positions match TRBD2. V gave up 2 bases and J gave up 7 bases; unmatched junction bases: 3. Germline V gene sequence: CDR1 SGHNT, CDR2 YYREEE (reference sequence). CDR3 size: 14 residues. CDR3 in DNA: TGTGCCAGCAGCTTTGGGACTAGCGTGAATGAGCAGTTCTTC. Its translation: CASSFGTSVNEQFF.

The genes are TRBV14 and TRBJ1-4; 8 positions agree with TRBD1. There are 15 residues in the CDR3. Per germline, CDR1 SGHDN and CDR2 FVKESK. J gave up 8 bases and V 1 base, and 6 bases lay outside the gene matches. The CDR3 sequence: CASSQARGLFEKLFF. In DNA form, the CDR3 reads TGTGCCAGCAGCCAAGCCAGGGGGCTCTTCGAAAAACTGTTTTTT. The complete variable domain, with remaining parts taken from reference TRBV14 and TRBJ1-4, reads EAGVTQFPSHSVIEKGQTVTLRCDPISGHDNLYWYRRVMGKEIKFLLHFVKESKQDESGMPNNRFLAERTGGTYSTLKVQPAELEDSGVYFCASSQARGLFEKLFFGSGTQLSVL.

The V and J genes are TRBV7-9 and TRBJ1-2; 8 bases are a match to TRBD1. The CDR3 is 19 residues long. Germline-derived CDR1 and CDR2 are SEHNR and FQNEAQ (reference sequence). J lost 1 base, V lost 5 bases, and 18 bases had no gene match. CDR3 DNA sequence: TGTGCCAGCAGCCCTTGGTCGGAAGACAGGGGCCGGGGTAACTATGGCTACACCTTC. Its translation: CASSPWSEDRGRGNYGYTF.

This clone was detected once. The chain combines TRBV20-1 with TRBJ1-2; 8 bases align to TRBD1. Looked up from germline, CDR1 is DFQATT and CDR2 is SNEGSKA (reference sequence). With 2 bases clipped from V and 8 bases from J, the junction kept 1 base outside the gene matches. The CDR3 is 11 residues long. The CDR3 loop is CSARRQGGYTF. The CDR3 DNA is TGCAGTGCTAGAAGACAGGGGGGCTACACCTTC.

The genes are TRBV27 and TRBJ2-6; D gene ambiguous. Looked up from germline, CDR1 is MNHEY and CDR2 is SMNVEV (reference sequence). Trimming pared 6 bases from V and 0 bases from J, leaving 3 bases between. The CDR3 contains 13 residues. The CDR3 bases are TGTGCCAGCAGCTACTCTGGGGCCAACGTCCTGACTTTC. It translates to CASSYSGANVLTF. Full variable domain (remainder filled in from reference TRBV27 and TRBJ2-6): EAQVTQNPRYLITVTGKKLTVTCSQNMNHEYMSWYRQDPGLGLRQIYYSMNVEVTDKGDVPEGYKVSRKEKRNFPLILESPSPNQTSLYFCASSYSGANVLTFGAGSRLTVL.

V and J are TRBV19 and TRBJ2-1, with D unclear. The CDR3 consists of 14 residues. Per germline, CDR1 LNHDA and CDR2 SQIVND (reference sequence). V lost 5 bases and J lost 2, with 10 bases in between. CDR3 sequence reads: CASSDPPTYNEQFF. The CDR3 DNA reads TGTGCCAGTAGTGATCCCCCCACCTACAATGAGCAGTTCTTC.

Comment on this clone: At one end, the junction sequence differs from germline, possibly due to a read error. The rearrangement uses TRBV4-1 and TRBJ1-5; 10 bases map to TRBD1. The CDR3 consists of 16 residues. CDR1 is MGHRA, CDR2 YSYEKL, per germline. CDR3 residues: CASRQEGQGQRGPQHF. In DNA, the CDR3 is TGCGCCAGCAGACAAGAGGGACAGGGGCAACGGGGGCCCCAGCATTTT.